Only a few counts were recorded for the clone carrying this T cell receptor (beta chain). Antigen specificity is unknown. These data belong to a study of T-cell reconstitution after alpha-beta-depleted transplantation in children. Preparation of the TCRbeta library involved a method that used unique molecular identifiers. From the PCR reads, TCRdb called clonotypes with MiXCR, one entry per CDR3 protein. The table records approximately 300,000 distinct CDR3 sequences, 6% to 10% of them present only once. Germline V CDR1 and CDR2: SGHAT, FQNNGV. V shed 3 bases and J shed 3 bases, with 12 bases lying between them. This CDR3 has 15 amino acids. General study findings and limits: One year post-transplant, T-cell counts and diversity were largely derived from T cells produced anew. Surviving recipient T cells and intrathymic progenitors accounted for some patients' high TCRbeta diversity at day 60. About two months after transplant, alpha-beta T cells reportedly came from several hundred expanded graft clones.

The specimen was peripheral blood, collected 360 days after TCRalphabeta/CD19-depleted stem cell transplant. V and J are TRBV11-2 and TRBJ2-1, with D possibly being TRBD2 (5 bases). The source of this sequence is a female patient aged 2 to 10 who had a stem cell transplant for Fanconi anemia, so the T cells may come from the graft donor. CDR3 DNA: TGTGCCAGCAGCTTGACGTTTGCGGGCTACAATGAGCAGTTCTTC. Its protein product is CASSLTFAGYNEQFF.